This TCR beta chain was identified in a study of tumour-infiltrating T cells in Burkitt lymphoma. Overall study context: The Burkitt lymphoma cohort spanned all epidemiological subtypes. Overall and progression-free survival were predicted by productive clonality.

In germline, CDR1 is MDHEN, CDR2 SYDVKM. The CDR3 runs 13 residues. Between the trimmed V and J ends, which lost 10 bases and 3 bases, there was a span of 14 bases. Only in-frame clones appear in the TCRdb table, and some are missing; sequencing was by immunoSEQ multiplex PCR. The data contain approximately 670 clones, 12% of them singletons. This chain uses TRBV28 with TRBJ2-3; TRBD1 is a possible D gene (6 bases). This TCR was sampled from a human donor with Burkitt lymphoma. Material for sequencing was tumor tissue. DNA for the CDR3: TGTGCCAATTCAACAGGGCCGACAGATACGCAGTATTTT. This gives the protein CANSTGPTDTQYF.